Shown below are 3 T cell receptor beta chains from a single sample sequenced in a study of pediatric ulcerative colitis. Method: immunoSEQ multiplex PCR; TCRdb's copy keeps in-frame clones and lacks some. The table shows tens of thousands of clones, with 75% occurring only once. The rectum was sampled with one to two pinch biopsies at colonoscopy. The sample was gut tissue. These receptors all stem from a boy between 5 and 17 years old with severe ulcerative colitis.

The chain recombines TRBV7-8 with TRBJ2-7; either TRBD1 or TRBD2 may supply D (5 bases each). The CDR3 covers 14 residues. Between the trimmed V and J ends, which lost 2 bases and 4 bases, there was a span of 12 bases. Germline CDR1 and CDR2: SGHVS and FQNEAQ. This CDR3 reads CASSLTGAAYEQYF. As DNA, the CDR3 is TGTGCCAGCAGCTTAACCGGGGCCGCATACGAGCAGTACTTC.

The rearrangement links TRBV5-1 to TRBJ1-5; D is undetermined. The CDR3 contains 16 residues. The germline V gene encodes CDR1 SGHRS and CDR2 YFSETQ. V was trimmed by 0 bases and J by 0 bases, leaving 10 bases between them. The CDR3, as DNA: TGCGCCAGCAGCTTGGCCATAGGCGGTAGCAATCAGCCCCAGCATTTT. Translating it yields CASSLAIGGSNQPQHF.

The DNA for the CDR3 is TGTGCCAGCAGCCAGAAGACCCGACAGGGCGCTAATGAAAAACTGTTTTTT. Amino acids: CASSQKTRQGANEKLFF. The rearrangement uses TRBV5-5 and TRBJ1-4, with 7 bases fitting TRBD1. J lost 3 bases, V lost 4 bases, and 12 bases had no gene match. Germline CDR1 SGHKS, CDR2 YYEKEE (reference sequence). The CDR3 has 17 amino acids. Complete variable domain (other parts from reference TRBV5-5 and TRBJ1-4): DAGVTQSPTHLIKTRGQQVTLRCSPISGHKSVSWYQQVLGQGPQFIFQYYEKEERGRGNFPDRFSARQFPNYSSELNVNALLLGDSALYLCASSQKTRQGANEKLFFGSGTQLSVL.